Below, one TCR beta chain is given with its context. The length of the CDR3 is 17 residues. The V segment lost 3 bases and the J segment 6 bases; nucleotides outside the gene matches: 9. Looked up from germline, CDR1 is SGHKS and CDR2 is YYEKEE (reference sequence). Authors' processing steps: Estimated nucleated cell counts came from reference gene primer amplification. Using immunoSEQ multiplex PCR, the repertoire was profiled, and TCRdb retains in-frame clones only, with some absent. Clone size and V and J calls were adopted from that table, with D and trimming inferred from the DNA. The data contain approximately 90,000 clones, just under 80% of them singletons. The data belong to a study of blood T cell repertoires in COVID-19. Looking at the study overall: T cells, B-cell-depleted T cells, or PBMCs supplied cDNA or gDNA.

Seattle patient enrollment occurred during active infection, with longitudinal follow-up thereafter. This TCR was sampled from a man aged 65 to 85 with COVID-19, enrolled during active disease. The sequenced sample consisted of peripheral blood. The V gene is TRBV5-5, the J gene TRBJ1-6, with 10 bases fitting TRBD1. As DNA, the CDR3 is TGTGCCAGCAGCTCCTGGACAGGGGGAGGGTCTAATTCACCCCTCCACTTT. Translation: CASSSWTGGGSNSPLHF.